A single TCR beta chain is shown here with its context. Its antigen is as yet unknown. The data derive from a study of OX40 agonist ivuxolimab in advanced cancers. For the study at large: Those enrolled were 82.7% male, with a mean age of about 66 years and ages from about 20 to 90.

TCRdb's table, derived via immunoSEQ multiplex PCR, lists solely in-frame clones and lacks some. Among 28,000 or so clones listed, almost 85% were seen once. Germline loops: CDR1 SGHDT, CDR2 YYEEEE. With 4 bases removed from V and 7 bases from J, the gap between germline ends came to 18 bases. The CDR3 totals 15 residues. Study-wide findings and caveats: By week 6 at 0.1 to 3.0 mg/kg, blood CD4+ and CD8+ T cells had expanded clonally. Certain nonresponders additionally had low normalized T-cell clonal expansion.

Sequencing was performed on CD4+ or CD8+ T cells sorted from blood, taken in a trial of the OX40 agonist ivuxolimab. The V gene is TRBV5-6, the J gene TRBJ2-1; perhaps TRBD2 as D (6 bases). The receptor's source is an adult with an advanced solid tumor such as melanoma, head and neck, liver or kidney cancer. The CDR3 spells CASSPGTAAGNEQFF. The CDR3 DNA reads TGTGCCAGCAGCCCGGGGACCGCCGCGGGGAATGAGCAGTTCTTC.